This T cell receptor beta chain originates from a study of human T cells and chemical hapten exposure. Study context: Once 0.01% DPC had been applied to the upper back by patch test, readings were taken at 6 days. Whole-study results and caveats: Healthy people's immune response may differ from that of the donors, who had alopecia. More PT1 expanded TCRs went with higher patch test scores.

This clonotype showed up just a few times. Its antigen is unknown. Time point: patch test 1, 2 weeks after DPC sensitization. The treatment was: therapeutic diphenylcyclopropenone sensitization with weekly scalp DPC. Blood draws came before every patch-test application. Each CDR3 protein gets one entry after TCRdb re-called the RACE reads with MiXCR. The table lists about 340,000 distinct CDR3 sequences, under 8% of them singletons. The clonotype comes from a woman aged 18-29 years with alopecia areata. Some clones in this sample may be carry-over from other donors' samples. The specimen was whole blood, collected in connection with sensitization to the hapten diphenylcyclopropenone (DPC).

For the CDR3, the DNA is TGCGCCAGCAGGGAAGTGGGCACAGATACGCAGTATTTT. Translated, it gives CASREVGTDTQYF. The V call is TRBV4-3, the J call TRBJ2-3; D is ambiguous. The CDR3 spans 13 residues. Germline CDR1 and CDR2: LGHNA and YSLEER. Trimming removed 6 bases at V and 1 base at J, with 8 bases between.